This T cell receptor beta chain came from a study of T-cell reconstitution after alpha-beta-depleted transplantation in children. Molecular barcoding with unique molecular identifiers was used for the TCRbeta library. TCRdb independently ran MiXCR on the PCR reads; one entry per CDR3 protein. The table shows 450,000 to 600,000 distinct CDR3 sequences, with approximately 20% occurring only once. This CDR3 comprises 13 residues. Looked up from germline, CDR1 is DFQATT and CDR2 is SNEGSKA (reference sequence). V gave up 3 bases and J gave up 7 bases, with 15 bases separating them. The specimen was PBMCs from the stem cell graft donor, collected from the stem cell graft. The clonotype originates from a human donor who donated a stem cell graft to a child with acute lymphoblastic leukemia. The V and J genes are TRBV20-1 and TRBJ2-5, with unresolved D. This chain's CDR3 is CSASALEWRTQYF. Written as DNA, the CDR3 is TGCAGTGCTAGCGCTCTAGAGTGGCGGACCCAGTACTTC.